Presented here are 30 T cell receptor beta chains from one specimen sequenced in a study of blood T cell repertoires in COVID-19. Clones were sequenced by immunoSEQ multiplex PCR, and TCRdb holds only the in-frame ones, with some missing. Among 200,000 to 250,000 clones, 65% to 85% were seen once, and the ten largest hold about 2.9%. Sequenced sample: peripheral blood. Source of these receptors: a woman between 25 and 40 years old who had recovered from COVID-19.

This clone appeared a few times. The gene calls are TRBV18 and TRBJ2-7, with 7 bases lining up with TRBD1. The junction had 8 bases not matched to a gene; V was cut back by 3 bases and J by 0 bases. Germline V gene sequence: CDR1 KGHSH, CDR2 LQKENI. The CDR3 has 16 amino acids. CDR3 nucleotides: TGTGCCAGCTCACCCAGGGACAGTTCGGGCTCCTACGAGCAGTACTTC. Translated: CASSPRDSSGSYEQYF.

The gene calls are TRBV11-2 and TRBJ2-2, with D possibly TRBD1 on 6 matching bases. CDR3 length: 16 amino acids. Germline-derived CDR1 and CDR2 are SGHAT and FQNNGV. V lost 2 bases and J 2 bases, leaving 12 bases between the germline ends. CDR3 amino acids: CASSLHRDLNTGELFF. CDR3 coding DNA: TGTGCCAGCAGCTTACACAGGGATTTAAACACCGGGGAGCTGTTTTTT.

The chain carries TRBV7-9 and TRBJ1-5; D perhaps matches TRBD1 (6 bases). The CDR3 runs to 16 residues. The germline V gene has CDR1 SEHNR and CDR2 FQNEAQ (reference sequence). Trimming took off 4 bases at V and 6 bases at J, with 19 bases between the two ends. The CDR3 here is CASSSPGGGPIQPQHF. CDR3 sequence (DNA): TGTGCCAGCAGCTCCCCGGGCGGGGGCCCGATTCAGCCCCAGCATTTT.

The rearrangement joins TRBV5-6 to TRBJ1-1; 7 bases are shared with TRBD1. The J segment lost 3 bases and the V segment lost 4 bases, leaving 3 bases of the junction unmatched. There are 13 residues in the CDR3. Germline V gene data show CDR1 as SGHDT and CDR2 as YYEEEE. The CDR3 protein is CASSPDRDTEAFF. The DNA of the CDR3 is TGTGCCAGCAGCCCAGACAGGGACACTGAAGCTTTCTTT.

CDR3: CASSLGRAGYEQYF. The CDR3 DNA reads as TGTGCCAGCAGCCTGGGCAGGGCCGGGTACGAGCAGTACTTC. The gene calls are TRBV6-5 and TRBJ2-7; a possible D gene is TRBD1 (5 bases). Trimming removed 6 bases at V and 4 bases at J, with 16 bases between. There are 14 residues in the CDR3. Germline CDR1 reads MNHEY; CDR2 reads SVGAGI.

This chain connects TRBV7-5 to TRBJ2-1; whether TRBD1, the table's D call, matches the DNA was not checked. TRBV7-5 is assigned pseudogene status. The CDR3 covers 15 residues. The CDR3: CVRSYRDRPYNEQFF. The CDR3 DNA reads TGTGTCAGAAGCTACCGAGACAGGCCCTACAATGAGCAGTTCTTC.

The chain carries TRBV24-1 and TRBJ2-3; D ambiguous. The CDR3 length is 14 residues. The germline V and J ends were trimmed by 1 base and 5 bases, with 9 bases remaining between them. Germline V gene lookup returns CDR1 KGHDR and CDR2 SFDVKD. DNA for the CDR3: TGTGCCACCAGTGATTTCCCGAGGAGAGATACGCAGTATTTT. Translation: CATSDFPRRDTQYF.

V usage is TRBV28 and J usage is TRBJ1-6; 10 bases agree with TRBD1. The CDR3 is 15 amino acids. V lost 6 bases, J lost 7 bases, and 6 bases stayed unmatched. The germline V gene encodes CDR1 MDHEN and CDR2 SYDVKM. As DNA, the CDR3 is TGTGCCAGCAGGCCGCCGGGACAGGGGAATTCACCCCTCCACTTT. This encodes CASRPPGQGNSPLHF. Using reference TRBV28 and TRBJ1-6 for the parts outside the CDR3, the full variable domain is DVKVTQSSRYLVKRTGEKVFLECVQDMDHENMFWYRQDPGLGLRLIYFSYDVKMKEKGDIPEGYSVSREKKERFSLILESASTNQTSMYLCASRPPGQGNSPLHFGNGTRLTVT.

The V call is TRBV11-3, the J call TRBJ2-1; 9 nucleotides match TRBD2. The V segment lost 5 bases and the J segment 5 bases; nucleotides outside the gene matches: 4. This CDR3 region has 14 residues. In germline, CDR1 is SGHNT, CDR2 YENEEA. This CDR3 reads CASSLASGNNEQFF. The CDR3 DNA reads TGTGCCAGCAGCCTCGCTAGCGGGAACAATGAGCAGTTCTTC. Together with reference TRBV11-3 and TRBJ2-1, the CDR3 gives the full variable domain: EAGVVQSPRYKIIEKKQPVAFWCNPISGHNTLYWYLQNLGQGPELLIRYENEEAVDDSQLPKDRFSAERLKGVDSTLKIQPAELGDSAVYLCASSLASGNNEQFFGPGTRLTVL.

J is TRBJ2-7 and V is TRBV4-2, with D maybe TRBD1 (6 bases). Per the germline V gene, CDR1 is LGHNA and CDR2 is YNFKEQ. The CDR3 extends over 14 amino acids. Trimming removed 3 bases at V and 2 bases at J, with 11 bases between. CDR3 residues: CASSHLSGAYEQYF. CDR3 nucleotide sequence: TGTGCCAGCAGCCACTTATCAGGGGCCTACGAGCAGTACTTC.

This clone showed up just once. V is TRBV5-1 and J is TRBJ1-2; the D is unclear. V was trimmed by 3 bases and J by 8 bases, leaving 23 bases between them. This CDR3 spans 16 amino acids. Germline V gene data show CDR1 as SGHRS and CDR2 as YFSETQ. CDR3 in amino acids: CASSSSPGSTVRGYTF. CDR3 bases: TGCGCCAGCAGCTCCTCACCCGGGAGCACGGTAAGAGGCTACACCTTC.

The chain carries TRBV3-1 (or the pseudogene TRBV3-2) and TRBJ1-2, with D hard to call. CDR1 is LGHDT and CDR2 is YNNKEL in the germline V gene (reference sequence). This CDR3 region has 13 residues. Trimming took off 2 bases at V and 5 bases at J, with 9 bases between the two ends. The CDR3 DNA reads as TGTGCCAGCAGCCAACAACAGATTTATGGCTACACCTTC. Protein: CASSQQQIYGYTF.

V is TRBV29-1 and J is TRBJ2-3; 11 bases match TRBD2. The CDR3 runs 13 residues. CDR1 is SQVTM and CDR2 is ANQGSEA in the germline V gene. V was pared by 6 bases and J by 6 bases, with 5 bases of the junction left unmatched. The CDR3 spells CSVERTSGDTQYF. The DNA for the CDR3 is TGCAGCGTCGAAAGGACTAGCGGGGATACGCAGTATTTT.

This chain connects TRBV29-1 to TRBJ1-5; D is perhaps TRBD1 (5 bases). Trimming stripped 4 bases from V and 0 bases from J, with 13 bases between. Germline V gene sequence: CDR1 SQVTM, CDR2 ANQGSEA. The CDR3 sequence is 15 residues long. CDR3 coding DNA: TGCAGCGTTGTCACGGCAGGGAATAGCAATCAGCCCCAGCATTTT. This encodes CSVVTAGNSNQPQHF.

The genes are TRBV21-1 and TRBJ2-7; the table's D call TRBD2 went unverified against the DNA. TRBV21-1 is a pseudogene. The CDR3 extends over 17 amino acids. Written as DNA, the CDR3 is TGTGCCAGCAGCAAAGTAGCTTGGCGGGAGGGGCCCTACGAGCAGTACTTC. Its protein is CASSKVAWREGPYEQYF.

The DNA of the CDR3 is TGTGCCAGCAGCCAAGGGCTCAATTCACCCCTCCACTTT. The encoded protein is CASSQGLNSPLHF. This chain uses TRBV4-2 with TRBJ1-6; no definite D call. The ends were cut back, 1 base at V and 7 bases at J, with 5 bases in the middle. The germline V gene has CDR1 LGHNA and CDR2 YNFKEQ. The CDR3 is made up of 13 amino acids.

The chain couples TRBV5-4 to TRBJ2-4; weak D call: TRBD2 (6 bases). The CDR3 is 14 residues long. Per the germline V gene, CDR1 is SGHNT and CDR2 is YYREEE (reference sequence). V was pared by 4 bases and J by 2 bases, with 10 bases between. CDR3 amino acids: CASSRAGTKNIQYF. The CDR3 coding sequence is TGTGCCAGCAGCCGGGCGGGGACCAAAAACATTCAGTACTTC.

This CDR3 is CASSYSRGQGGQPQHF. CDR3 in DNA: TGTGCCAGCAGTTACTCTCGAGGACAGGGTGGACAGCCCCAGCATTTT. The gene calls are TRBV6-5 and TRBJ1-5; 8 bases line up with TRBD1. This CDR3 is 16 amino acids long. J was trimmed by 7 bases and V by 0 bases; bases with no gene match: 8. Germline V lookup: CDR1 MNHEY, CDR2 SVGAGI.

This chain uses TRBV12-5 with TRBJ2-3, with D perhaps matching TRBD2 (6 bases). Deletions cut 2 bases from V and 6 bases from J, with 21 bases between. This CDR3 spans 17 amino acids. CDR1 and CDR2 (germline): LGHNT, FRNRAP. The DNA of the CDR3 is TGTGCTAGTGGTTTGCCAGGACTGGTAGCGGACCGTGATACGCAGTATTTT. Its protein is CASGLPGLVADRDTQYF.

This rearrangement joins TRBV3-1 (or the pseudogene TRBV3-2) to TRBJ2-1, with a tentative D call TRBD2 (5 bases). V lost 0 bases to trimming and J lost 0 bases, with 6 bases between them. The CDR3 consists of 15 residues. Germline CDR1 LGHDT, CDR2 YNNKEL (reference sequence). CDR3 sequence (DNA): TGTGCCAGCAGCCAAGAAGCGGCCTCCTACAATGAGCAGTTCTTC. As protein: CASSQEAASYNEQFF.

The rearrangement uses TRBV7-3 and TRBJ2-2; TRBD2 aligns across 14 bases. CDR1 and CDR2 from the germline V gene are SGHTA and FQGTGA. The CDR3 sequence is 16 residues long. V lost 4 bases and J lost 5; bases outside the gene matches: 3. The CDR3 sequence is CASSWGTSGSTGELFF. DNA of the CDR3: TGTGCCAGCAGCTGGGGGACTAGCGGGAGTACCGGGGAGCTGTTTTTT.

This clone was counted a single time. V is TRBV4-2 and J is TRBJ2-1; 9 bases map to TRBD2. The germline V gene encodes CDR1 LGHNA and CDR2 YNFKEQ. The CDR3 extends over 17 amino acids. Trimming took 0 bases from V and 3 from J; bases not matched to a gene: 6. This CDR3 is CASSQDPGSGSYNEQFF. In nucleotides, the CDR3 is TGTGCCAGCAGCCAAGATCCTGGTAGCGGGAGCTACAATGAGCAGTTCTTC.

V is TRBV29-1 and J is TRBJ1-1, with D unresolved. The CDR3 loop spans 13 amino acids. Germline V gene data show CDR1 as SQVTM and CDR2 as ANQGSEA. V lost 1 base to trimming and J lost 1 base, with 7 bases between them. This chain's CDR3 is CSVEVRENTEAFF. CDR3 DNA: TGCAGCGTTGAAGTTCGGGAGAACACTGAAGCTTTCTTT.

The rearrangement uses TRBV4-1 and TRBJ2-1; 10 nucleotides agree with TRBD2. Germline values: CDR1 MGHRA, CDR2 YSYEKL. This CDR3 has 16 amino acids. The junction had 5 bases not matched to a gene; V was cut back by 4 bases and J by 2 bases. CDR3: CASSPGLAETYNEQFF. The CDR3 DNA is TGCGCCAGCAGCCCCGGACTAGCGGAGACCTACAATGAGCAGTTCTTC.

The chain employs TRBV15 and TRBJ2-1; a possible D gene is TRBD1 (6 bases). Trimming took off 3 bases at V and 7 bases at J, with 13 bases between the two ends. This CDR3 region has 14 residues. Germline V gene sequence: CDR1 LNHNV, CDR2 YYDKDF (reference sequence). As DNA, the CDR3 is TGTGCCACCAGCAGGCACAGGGATTTGAATGAGCAGTTCTTC. Translated: CATSRHRDLNEQFF.

The chain uses TRBV11-3 and TRBJ2-1; 15 positions agree with TRBD2. Per the germline V gene, CDR1 is SGHNT and CDR2 is YENEEA. V lost 5 bases, J lost 8 bases, and 13 bases stayed unmatched. CDR3 length: 18 amino acids. CDR3 in DNA: TGTGCCAGCAGCCCGGGACTAGCGGGAGGCCCAAGGTGGGATGAGCAGTTCTTC. Amino acids: CASSPGLAGGPRWDEQFF.

This sequence joins TRBV28 and TRBJ2-7, with TRBD1 matching over 7 bases. This CDR3 region has 13 residues. Per germline, CDR1 MDHEN and CDR2 SYDVKM. Losses at the gene ends were 10 bases for V and 5 bases for J; bases not matched to a gene: 11. The CDR3 protein is CAISDRDENEQYF. Here the CDR3 DNA reads TGTGCCATATCAGACAGGGATGAAAACGAGCAGTACTTC.

V is TRBV7-3 and J is TRBJ2-3, with 7 positions matching TRBD1. The V and J ends lost 3 bases and 6 bases, in that order; junction bases with no gene match: 6. Germline V CDR1 and CDR2: SGHTA, FQGTGA. The CDR3 totals 14 residues. CDR3 sequence (DNA): TGTGCCAGCAGCTTGGGACAGCGCGAGGATACGCAGTATTTT. Translating it yields CASSLGQREDTQYF.

The CDR3 protein is CASGGGIEEKLFF. The CDR3 DNA reads TGCGCCAGCGGGGGGGGGATAGAGGAAAAACTGTTTTTT. The chain joins TRBV10-2 to TRBJ1-4; possibly TRBD1 for D (5 bases). CDR1 is WSHSY, CDR2 SAAADI, per germline. The CDR3 consists of 13 residues. Deletions cut 8 bases from V and 8 bases from J, with 15 bases between.

V gene TRBV30 combines with J gene TRBJ1-1, with D uncertain. CDR1 and CDR2 (germline): GTSNPN, SVGIG (reference sequence). The V and J ends lost 4 bases and 7 bases respectively, with 16 bases between them. The CDR3 extends over 13 amino acids. CDR3 nucleotides: TGTGCCTGGAAGTTCTCGAACACTATTGAAGCTTTCTTT. It specifies CAWKFSNTIEAFF. The variable domain in full, completed from reference TRBV30 and TRBJ1-1, reads SQTIHQWPATLVQPVGSPLSLECTVEGTSNPNLYWYRQAAGRGLQLLFYSVGIGQISSEVPQNLSASRPQDRQFILSSKKLLLSDSGFYLCAWKFSNTIEAFFGQGTRLTVV.